A selection of T cell receptor beta chains follows, all from one sample in a study of cytomegalovirus exposure and HLA in healthy donors. Sequencing was performed with immunoSEQ multiplex PCR; in TCRdb, only in-frame clones are kept and a portion is missing. The sample shows tens of thousands of clones, 90% to 95% of them seen only once. Sample: PBMCs. All receptors derive from a man aged 18 to 30 in good health and CMV-seronegative. Each CDR3 is given with its conserved first and last residue. The D gene is left open where the match is weak. The size entry is marked missing in some rows and otherwise reads once, few, many or a size class.

D: .
size: .
J: TRBJ2-7
V: TRBV14
DNA: TGTGCCAGCAGCCAAGATAAACTAGCACCCTACGAGCAGTACTTC
CDR3: CASSQDKLAPYEQYF

D: TRBD1
size: .
J: TRBJ1-1
V: TRBV6-5
DNA: TGTGCCAGCAGGACTACAGGGGGCGGCACTGAAGCTTTCTTT
CDR3: CASRTTGGGTEAFF

D: TRBD1
size: .
J: TRBJ2-4
V: TRBV11-2
DNA: TGTGCCAGCAGCAACAGGGGCGTAGCGAATATTCAGTACTTC
CDR3: CASSNRGVANIQYF

D: .
size: .
J: TRBJ2-5
V: TRBV2
DNA: TGTGCCAGCAGTGAGGCTCCCGGGACACAGTACCAAGAGACCCAGTACTTC
CDR3: CASSEAPGTQYQETQYF

D: .
size: .
J: TRBJ2-5
V: TRBV5-4
DNA: TGTGCCAGCAGCTTGCTGGCAGGAGAGACCCAGTACTTC
CDR3: CASSLLAGETQYF

D: TRBD2
size: .
J: TRBJ2-5
V: TRBV19
DNA: TGTGCCAGTAGTACAGGACTAGCGGGAGGTTTTGAGACCCAGTACTTC
CDR3: CASSTGLAGGFETQYF

D: TRBD2
size: .
J: TRBJ2-5
V: TRBV9
DNA: TGTGCCAGCAGCCCCATACTAGCGGGAGGACCAGAGACCCAGTACTTC
CDR3: CASSPILAGGPETQYF

D: .
size: .
J: TRBJ1-1
V: TRBV9
DNA: TGTGCCAGCAGCCTCCAGGGGACGGTCACTGAAGCTTTCTTT
CDR3: CASSLQGTVTEAFF

D: TRBD1
size: .
J: TRBJ1-4
V: TRBV10-1
DNA: TGCGCCAGCAGTGAAAAAACGGGACAGGGAAAGGGGCAAACTAATGAAAAACTGTTTTTT
CDR3: CASSEKTGQGKGQTNEKLFF

D: .
size: .
J: TRBJ1-5
V: TRBV9
DNA: TGTGCCAGCAGCAGGGGGGGAGAGGGACAGCCCCAGCATTTT
CDR3: CASSRGGEGQPQHF

D: .
size: .
J: TRBJ1-6
V: TRBV7-8
DNA: TGTGCCAGCAGTTCCCAGCGAGAGGGCTATAATTCACCCCTCCACTTT
CDR3: CASSSQREGYNSPLHF

D: .
size: once
J: TRBJ1-1
V: TRBV7-8
DNA: TGTGCCAGCAGGAGCAGGGATCGAGCTTTCTTT
CDR3: CASRSRDRAFF

D: TRBD1
size: few
J: TRBJ2-7
V: TRBV7-9
DNA: TGTGCCAGCAGCCCCGACAGGGCGGTAGGCGAGCAGTACTTC
CDR3: CASSPDRAVGEQYF

D: TRBD2
size: .
J: TRBJ2-1
V: TRBV7-2
DNA: TGTGCCAGCAGCTTAGCGCTAACAGCGGGGGCTTACAATGAGCAGTTCTTC
CDR3: CASSLALTAGAYNEQFF

D: TRBD1
size: .
J: TRBJ1-2
V: TRBV9
DNA: TGTGCCAGCAGCCCAGGGACAGGGCAAGGCTACACCTTC
CDR3: CASSPGTGQGYTF

D: .
size: .
J: TRBJ2-2
V: TRBV9
DNA: TGTGCCAGCAGCCCCGAGGGCCCCGGGGAGCTGTTTTTT
CDR3: CASSPEGPGELFF

D: .
size: .
J: TRBJ2-5
V: TRBV5-1
DNA: TGCGCCAGCACCCCCTCTGCGGGGAAAGAGACCCAGTACTTC
CDR3: CASTPSAGKETQYF

D: .
size: .
J: TRBJ2-1
V: TRBV7-6
DNA: TGTGCCAGCAGTCCAAACCTCGGGACTGCCTACAATGAGCAGTTCTTC
CDR3: CASSPNLGTAYNEQFF

D: .
size: .
J: TRBJ2-3
V: TRBV7-3
DNA: TGTGCCAGCAGCTCGAGGTTGGGCACAGATACGCAGTATTTT
CDR3: CASSSRLGTDTQYF

D: TRBD1
size: .
J: TRBJ2-7
V: TRBV9
DNA: TGTGCCAGCAGCCCTACCGGACAGGGAGGCGGGGAGCAGTACTTC
CDR3: CASSPTGQGGGEQYF

D: TRBD2
size: .
J: TRBJ2-3
V: TRBV7-9
DNA: TGTGCCAGCAGCTCCCCTAGCGGGGGAGCAGATACGCAGTATTTT
CDR3: CASSSPSGGADTQYF

D: .
size: .
J: TRBJ2-1
V: TRBV5-4
DNA: TGTGCCAGCACCCCGGAGGACGCCTCATACAATGAGCAGTTCTTC
CDR3: CASTPEDASYNEQFF

D: TRBD1
size: .
J: TRBJ1-2
V: TRBV6-5
DNA: TGTGCCAGCAGACTTGGACAGGGATACTATGGCTACACCTTC
CDR3: CASRLGQGYYGYTF

D: TRBD1
size: .
J: TRBJ1-4
V: TRBV19
DNA: TGTGCCAGTAGTCTGGACAGGGGTCAGGAAAAACTGTTTTTT
CDR3: CASSLDRGQEKLFF

D: .
size: few
J: TRBJ2-3
V: TRBV9
DNA: TGTGCCAGCCGGACGGGAGATCCCACAGATACGCAGTATTTT
CDR3: CASRTGDPTDTQYF

D: TRBD1
size: once
J: TRBJ1-5
V: TRBV28
DNA: TGTGCCAGCACCCCCTCCAACAGGGGACATATTCAGCCCCAGCATTTT
CDR3: CASTPSNRGHIQPQHF

D: .
size: .
J: TRBJ1-1
V: TRBV21-1
DNA: TGTGCCAGCAGCTCAGGATCCCGGACAGGGGGCGGAAACACTGAAGCTTTCTTT
CDR3: CASSSGSRTGGGNTEAFF

D: TRBD2
size: once
J: TRBJ2-1
V: TRBV5-1
DNA: TGCGCCAGCAGCCCCGTCGGACTAGCCCGAGAGAGCTCCTACAATGAGCAGTTCTTC
CDR3: CASSPVGLARESSYNEQFF

D: .
size: .
J: TRBJ1-2
V: TRBV21-1
DNA: TGTGCCAGCAGCAACAATCCGGGTCTCAACTATGGCTACACCTTC
CDR3: CASSNNPGLNYGYTF

D: .
size: medium-sized
J: TRBJ1-2
V: TRBV2
DNA: TGTGCCAGCAGTGACGAGGAAGACTATGGCTACACCTTC
CDR3: CASSDEEDYGYTF

D: TRBD1
size: .
J: TRBJ1-2
V: TRBV29-1
DNA: TGCAGCGCCCGGACAGGGGATAACTATGGCTACACCTTC
CDR3: CSARTGDNYGYTF

D: TRBD1
size: .
J: TRBJ2-2
V: TRBV6-5
DNA: TGTGCCAGCAGTTTAGGGGACAGTGGAGGCGGGGAGCTGTTTTTT
CDR3: CASSLGDSGGGELFF

D: TRBD1
size: .
J: TRBJ1-5
V: TRBV7-3
DNA: TGTGCCAGCAGCTTGAACAGGGGGCCGAGTCAGCCCCAGCATTTT
CDR3: CASSLNRGPSQPQHF